The 28 T cell receptor beta chains below were found in one sample sequenced in a study of shared clonotypes between healthy human individuals. Using immunoSEQ multiplex PCR, the repertoire was profiled, and TCRdb retains in-frame clones only, with some absent. Of nearly 750,000 clones in the sample, 72% were seen once. The sequencing sample was made of memory CD4+ T cells sorted from blood. Subset noted: CD45RA-negative fraction. The receptors stem from a woman in her 30s in good health.

The V call is TRBV28, the J call TRBJ2-3; 10 bases map to TRBD1. Trimming cost V 5 bases and J 5 bases; bases outside gene matches: 4. The CDR3 consists of 14 residues. Germline values: CDR1 MDHEN, CDR2 SYDVKM. This chain's CDR3 is CASSDRGPKDTQYF. The DNA for the CDR3 is TGTGCCAGCAGTGACAGGGGGCCTAAAGATACGCAGTATTTT.

This chain links TRBV19 with TRBJ2-7; the match to TRBD2 covers 11 bases. The CDR3 contains 16 residues. Trimming at V came to 3 bases and at J to 1 base, leaving 5 bases not matched to a gene. Per germline, CDR1 LNHDA and CDR2 SQIVND (reference sequence). CDR3 in amino acids: CASSMGGTSGSYEQYF. The CDR3 region has the DNA TGTGCCAGTAGTATGGGCGGGACTAGCGGTTCCTACGAGCAGTACTTC.

This clone was picked up one time. The chain has TRBV18 and TRBJ2-1, with 7 bases identical to TRBD1. Unmatched junction bases numbered 4, after V lost 3 bases and J lost 5 bases. The length of the CDR3 is 14 residues. From germline, CDR1 is KGHSH and CDR2 LQKENI. The CDR3 DNA follows: TGTGCCAGCTCACCTCAGGACAGGAACAATGAGCAGTTCTTC. Its protein product is CASSPQDRNNEQFF.

This clone showed up just a few times. This chain uses TRBV5-4 with TRBJ1-4, with a weak D call TRBD1 (6 bases). Trimming took 1 base from V and 7 from J, leaving 14 bases between them. There are 15 residues in the CDR3. The germline gives CDR1 SGHNT, CDR2 YYREEE (reference sequence). CDR3 region: CASSLKQGDGEKLFF. Written as DNA, the CDR3 is TGTGCCAGCAGCTTGAAACAGGGAGATGGTGAAAAACTGTTTTTT.

This chain links TRBV28 with TRBJ1-5; D is ambiguous. The V gene lost 3 bases and the J gene lost 0 bases, with 6 bases spanning the gap. The CDR3 sequence is 14 residues long. CDR1 and CDR2 (germline): MDHEN, SYDVKM. CDR3 region: CASSFFYSNQPQHF. CDR3 DNA: TGTGCCAGCAGTTTCTTCTATAGCAATCAGCCCCAGCATTTT.

The chain is built from TRBV5-1 and TRBJ1-1, with TRBD1 matching over 9 bases. V was clipped by 4 bases and J by 6 bases; unmatched bases: 7. Germline V gene lookup returns CDR1 SGHRS and CDR2 YFSETQ. This CDR3 has 14 residues. CDR3 protein: CASSTGQGRAEAFF. Written as DNA, the CDR3 is TGCGCCAGCAGCACGGGACAGGGTCGCGCTGAAGCTTTCTTT.

As concerns this clone: With a much larger clone just one base away, this may be a read error. The same CDR3 also results from other DNA sequences found in this sample. The chain is built from TRBV5-1 and TRBJ2-7; 7 nucleotides agree with TRBD1. The CDR3 covers 14 residues. Germline lookup yields CDR1 SGHRS and CDR2 YFSETQ. V was pared by 0 bases and J by 3 bases, with 3 bases of the junction left unmatched. The CDR3 DNA sequence: TGCGCCAGCAGCTTGGGGGACAGCTACTACGAGCAGTACTTC. It encodes CASSLGDSYYEQYF.

This clone was seen more than once but under ten times. The genes are TRBV21-1 and TRBJ2-1; the table's D gene call, TRBD2, was not cross checked with the DNA. TRBV21-1 is classified as a pseudogene. The CDR3 spans 15 residues. The CDR3 bases are TGTGCCAGCAGCAAACAGAGGAGCTCCTACAATGAGCAGTTCTTC. Translation: CASSKQRSSYNEQFF.

This clone has only one observation. The chain carries TRBV10-3 and TRBJ2-7; TRBD2 agrees at 8 bases. V was pared by 3 bases and J by 4 bases, with 5 bases of the junction left unmatched. The CDR3 has 14 residues. Germline lookup yields CDR1 ENHRY and CDR2 SYGVKD. The CDR3 DNA follows: TGTGCCATCAGTGAACGGGAGGGTTTGTACGAGCAGTACTTC. It specifies CAISEREGLYEQYF.

The chain has TRBV10-3 and TRBJ2-3; unclear D gene. The CDR3 runs to 15 residues. Germline lookup yields CDR1 ENHRY and CDR2 SYGVKD. Between the trimmed V and J ends, which lost 6 bases and 2 bases, there was a span of 15 bases. The CDR3 region has the DNA TGTGCCATCAGGGCCGAGTTAGGTCCCACAGATACGCAGTATTTT. It codes for CAIRAELGPTDTQYF.

CDR3 region: CASRRGGNTEAFF. CDR3 DNA sequence: TGTGCCAGCAGGAGGGGGGGGAACACTGAAGCTTTCTTT. V gene TRBV6-1 combines with J gene TRBJ1-1; perhaps TRBD1 as D (6 bases). Germline V gene data show CDR1 as MNHNS and CDR2 as SASEGT. The V end was cut by 6 bases, the J end by 1 base, with 9 bases between. The CDR3 loop spans 13 amino acids.

About this clone: A far larger clone is off by one base, so a read error is likely. Other DNA sequences from this sample encode an identical CDR3 as well. The rearrangement links TRBV2 to TRBJ1-1; a weak D match, TRBD1 (6 bases). Germline V lookup: CDR1 SNHLY, CDR2 FYNNEI. The V end was cut by 6 bases, the J end by 1 base, with 9 bases between. CDR3 length equals 13 residues. The CDR3 region is CASSQQGNTEAFF. The CDR3 nucleotides are TGTGCCAGCAGCCAACAGGGGAACACTGAAGCTTTCTTT.

The chain has TRBV25-1 and TRBJ2-5; D unresolved. Trimming removed 3 bases at V and 9 bases at J, with 20 bases between. The CDR3 is 15 residues long. The germline V gene has CDR1 MGHDK and CDR2 SYGVNS. DNA for the CDR3: TGTGCCAGCAGTGACCCACGAGGCTACCGTGTGGCCCAGTACTTC. Its protein product is CASSDPRGYRVAQYF.

Ten or more counts support this clone. The chain joins TRBV11-2 to TRBJ2-3, with TRBD2 identical over 9 bases. The CDR3 has 17 amino acids. The V and J ends lost 5 bases and 5 bases, in that order; junction bases with no gene match: 14. Germline V lookup: CDR1 SGHAT, CDR2 FQNNGV. CDR3 nucleotides: TGTGCCAGCAGCCGGGGGGATGGCGGGAGGGCCGGAGATACGCAGTATTTT. Its translation is CASSRGDGGRAGDTQYF. Full variable domain (outside the CDR3, taken from reference TRBV11-2 and TRBJ2-3): EAGVAQSPRYKIIEKRQSVAFWCNPISGHATLYWYQQILGQGPKLLIQFQNNGVVDDSQLPKDRFSAERLKGVDSTLKIQPAKLEDSAVYLCASSRGDGGRAGDTQYFGPGTRLTVL.

Concerning this clone itself: The same CDR3 can be traced to other DNA sequences in this sample. V gene TRBV5-6 combines with J gene TRBJ1-2; D is unresolved. V was pared by 0 bases and J by 2 bases, with 8 bases between. CDR1 is SGHDT, CDR2 YYEEEE, per germline. The CDR3 extends over 14 amino acids. The CDR3 reads CASSLGTVNYGYTF. Written as DNA, the CDR3 is TGTGCCAGCAGCTTGGGGACGGTGAACTATGGCTACACCTTC.

This clone came up once. The V and J genes are TRBV4-1 and TRBJ1-2; no reliable D call. Germline V gives CDR1 MGHRA, CDR2 YSYEKL. With 5 bases removed from V and 6 bases from J, the gap between germline ends came to 19 bases. This CDR3 has 15 amino acids. The CDR3 region is CASSARPRGFDGYTF. In DNA, the CDR3 is TGCGCCAGCAGCGCCCGGCCCCGAGGTTTCGATGGCTACACCTTC.

This sequence joins TRBV7-6 and TRBJ2-5, with a weak D call TRBD2 (5 bases). Trimming pared 2 bases from V and 5 bases from J, leaving 9 bases between. The CDR3 contains 13 residues. Germline-derived CDR1 and CDR2 are SGHVS and FNYEAQ. The CDR3 reads CASSLLASETQYF. The CDR3, as DNA: TGTGCCAGCAGCTTATTAGCGTCGGAGACCCAGTACTTC.

The chain carries TRBV7-9 and TRBJ2-3; D ambiguous. V gave up 3 bases and J gave up 1 base, with 14 bases separating them. In germline, CDR1 is SEHNR, CDR2 FQNEAQ (reference sequence). The CDR3 spans 16 residues. CDR3 region: CASSFTANLRTDTQYF. In DNA, the CDR3 is TGTGCCAGCAGCTTCACAGCAAATCTCCGCACAGATACGCAGTATTTT.

The chain carries TRBV21-1 and TRBJ1-5; the D segment call TRBD1 is taken from the table without a DNA check. TRBV21-1 is classified as a pseudogene. This CDR3 region has 16 residues. CDR3 DNA: TGTGCCAGCACCGACCTTTTCGGGACAGGCTATCAGCCCCAGCATTTT. Translation: CASTDLFGTGYQPQHF.

CDR3 sequence (DNA): TGTGCCAGCAGCTTGGGACAGGACCTCTACAATGAGCAGTTCTTC. Protein sequence: CASSLGQDLYNEQFF. The V gene is TRBV4-2, the J gene TRBJ2-1; 8 nucleotides line up with TRBD1. CDR3 length: 15 amino acids. V was clipped by 5 bases and J by 3 bases; unmatched bases: 6. Germline loops: CDR1 LGHNA, CDR2 YNFKEQ.

A word on this clone: This sample includes further DNA sequences coding for the same CDR3. This chain connects TRBV19 to TRBJ2-7, with a possible D match to TRBD2 (6 bases). Germline V lookup: CDR1 LNHDA, CDR2 SQIVND (reference sequence). Trimming pared 2 bases from V and 3 bases from J, leaving 11 bases between. CDR3 size: 14 residues. For the CDR3, the DNA is TGTGCCAGTAGTATATCTAGCGTAAGCTACGAGCAGTACTTC. Protein: CASSISSVSYEQYF.

V and J are TRBV2 and TRBJ2-5; D unresolved. V dropped 10 bases and J dropped 2 bases, with 11 bases sitting between them. Germline V gene data show CDR1 as SNHLY and CDR2 as FYNNEI. CDR3 length: 12 residues. The DNA for the CDR3 is TGTGCCACCTCACCCAGACAAGAGACCCAGTACTTC. Translated: CATSPRQETQYF.

V is TRBV5-4 and J is TRBJ1-1; TRBD1 agrees at 10 bases. The CDR3 contains 17 residues. Looked up from germline, CDR1 is SGHNT and CDR2 is YYREEE (reference sequence). V dropped 4 bases and J dropped 0; count of bases not matched to a gene: 9. DNA for the CDR3: TGTGCCAGCAGCCAGGGACAGGGGCTTCCCTTGAACACTGAAGCTTTCTTT. Amino acid sequence: CASSQGQGLPLNTEAFF.

The chain combines TRBV7-9 with TRBJ1-2; TRBD1 is a possible D gene (6 bases). V lost 5 bases and J 4 bases, leaving 17 bases between the germline ends. Germline V gene data show CDR1 as SEHNR and CDR2 as FQNEAQ (reference sequence). This CDR3 has 15 amino acids. CDR3 sequence: CASSPRTAFGYGYTF. DNA for the CDR3: TGTGCCAGCAGCCCACGGACAGCGTTCGGCTATGGCTACACCTTC.

CDR3 DNA sequence: TGCGCCAGCAGCTTGATCCCCTACGAGTCCTACGAGCAGTACTTC. As protein: CASSLIPYESYEQYF. The chain uses TRBV5-1 and TRBJ2-7; no definite D call. V lost 1 base to trimming and J lost 1 base, with 12 bases between them. Germline V gives CDR1 SGHRS, CDR2 YFSETQ. The CDR3 contains 15 residues.

The chain recombines TRBV28 with TRBJ2-2; D unclear. The germline gives CDR1 MDHEN, CDR2 SYDVKM. This CDR3 has 14 residues. V was pared by 5 bases and J by 4 bases, with 11 bases between. The CDR3 DNA is TGTGCCAGCAGTCCCGGCGGCGCCACCGGGGAGCTGTTTTTT. Amino acids: CASSPGGATGELFF.

This chain's CDR3 is CASSYRSGTGRTEAFF. The CDR3 region has the DNA TGCGCCAGCAGCTACCGCTCCGGGACAGGTAGGACTGAAGCTTTCTTT. The V call is TRBV5-1, the J call TRBJ1-1; TRBD1 matches at 8 bases. The CDR3 is made up of 16 amino acids. Germline V lookup: CDR1 SGHRS, CDR2 YFSETQ. V shed 3 bases and J 5 bases; nucleotides not matched to a gene: 12.

The rearrangement uses TRBV19 and TRBJ1-2; D is possibly TRBD1 (6 bases). Trimming removed 2 bases from V and 8 bases from J, with 15 bases in between. The CDR3 is 14 amino acids. Germline-derived CDR1 and CDR2 are LNHDA and SQIVND (reference sequence). CDR3 amino acids: CASSIPGGPRGYTF. CDR3 nucleotide sequence: TGTGCCAGTAGTATACCCGGGGGCCCTCGGGGCTACACCTTC. Variable domain in full (rest from reference TRBV19 and TRBJ1-2): DGGITQSPKYLFRKEGQNVTLSCEQNLNHDAMYWYRQDPGQGLRLIYYSQIVNDFQKGDIAEGYSVSREKKESFPLTVTSAQKNPTAFYLCASSIPGGPRGYTFGSGTRLTVV.